This T cell receptor (beta chain) was sequenced during a study of shared clonotypes between healthy human individuals. In the study overall: Participating donors consisted of two women and three men aged 18 to 49. Three plates were used per donor for CD4 naive, three for CD4 memory, two for CD8 naive and one for CD8 memory.

General study points: Relative to clonotypes present in all four donors, those not shared had lower generation probabilities.

Concerning this clone: As yet, its antigen is unknown.

Germline V gives CDR1 MNHEY, CDR2 SMNVEV (reference sequence). The CDR3 contains 14 residues. V shed 8 bases, J shed 4 bases, and the junction held 10 bases outside the gene matches. TCRdb's table, derived via immunoSEQ multiplex PCR, lists solely in-frame clones and lacks some. The sample has roughly 2,300,000 clones; 85% to 95% are singletons. The chain recombines TRBV27 with TRBJ2-5; 7 nucleotides agree with TRBD1. The receptor was isolated from a man between 18 and 29 years old in good health. Some clones in this sample may be carry-over from other donors' samples. The sequenced sample was naive CD4+ T cells from PBMCs. This sample's subset: CD45RA+ positively selected. The CDR3 nucleotides are TGTGCCAGCTTACACAGGGGATATCGAGAGACCCAGTACTTC. Amino acids: CASLHRGYRETQYF.